What follows are 28 T cell receptor beta chains derived from one specimen sequenced in a study of cytomegalovirus exposure and HLA in healthy donors. PCR used 60 Vbeta primers and 13 Jbeta primers. Generated by immunoSEQ multiplex PCR, the TCRdb table keeps only in-frame clones and is missing some. The sample records about 120,000 clones, 77% being singletons. The material sequenced was PBMCs. Receptors were obtained from a man in his forties in good health and CMV-seropositive.

The V call is TRBV4-3, the J call TRBJ1-4; 9 nucleotides agree with TRBD1. Trimming at V came to 1 base and at J to 1 base, leaving 4 bases not matched to a gene. The CDR3 consists of 17 residues. The germline V gene encodes CDR1 LGHNA and CDR2 YSLEER. The CDR3 loop is CASSQGPDRGTNEKLFF. CDR3 coding DNA: TGCGCCAGCAGCCAAGGACCGGACAGGGGAACTAATGAAAAACTGTTTTTT.

V is TRBV6-1 and J is TRBJ1-4; a possible D gene is TRBD1 (5 bases). The CDR3 is 16 amino acids. The V end was cut by 1 base, the J end by 4 bases, with 13 bases between. Germline CDR1 is MNHNS and CDR2 is SASEGT. CDR3 loop: CASSEGSTGNNEKLFF. CDR3 coding DNA: TGTGCCAGCAGTGAAGGTTCTACAGGAAATAATGAAAAACTGTTTTTT.

V usage is TRBV10-1 and J usage is TRBJ1-5, with 9 bases matching TRBD1. The CDR3 contains 14 residues. Germline assignment: CDR1 WNHNN and CDR2 SYGVQD (reference sequence). V shed 6 bases and J 4 bases; nucleotides not matched to a gene: 4. CDR3 sequence (DNA): TGCGCCAGCAGGGAGGACAGGGGAAATCAGCCCCAGCATTTT. Its protein is CASREDRGNQPQHF.

This chain uses TRBV11-2 with TRBJ2-3; 8 bases fit TRBD2. Germline V gene sequence: CDR1 SGHAT, CDR2 FQNNGV. This CDR3 has 16 amino acids. Trimming took 5 bases from V and 0 from J; bases not matched to a gene: 7. For the CDR3, the DNA is TGTGCCAGCAGCGGACTAGCTCGCTCTAGCACAGATACGCAGTATTTT. Encoded protein: CASSGLARSSTDTQYF.

The chain uses TRBV6-7 and TRBJ2-5; perhaps TRBD2 as D (6 bases). The J call may be wrong; the DNA end is better matched by TRBJ2-7. TRBV6-7 is placed among ORFs of uncertain function. The CDR3 is 15 residues long. CDR3 amino acids: CASRPRDSMTYEQYF. DNA for the CDR3: TGTGCCAGCAGACCCCGGGACTCTATGACCTACGAGCAGTACTTC.

The chain combines TRBV19 with TRBJ2-6; D is possibly TRBD1 (6 bases). Per germline, CDR1 LNHDA and CDR2 SQIVND (reference sequence). The CDR3 spans 15 residues. V was shortened by 6 bases and J by 1 base, with 10 bases between the two germline ends. Here the CDR3 reads CASRGRGSGANVLTF. The CDR3 coding sequence is TGTGCCAGTAGAGGCAGGGGATCTGGGGCCAACGTCCTGACTTTC. Full variable domain (missing parts from reference TRBV19 and TRBJ2-6): DGGITQSPKYLFRKEGQNVTLSCEQNLNHDAMYWYRQDPGQGLRLIYYSQIVNDFQKGDIAEGYSVSREKKESFPLTVTSAQKNPTAFYLCASRGRGSGANVLTFGAGSRLTVL.

The chain has TRBV7-9 and TRBJ1-4; D may be TRBD1 (5 bases). CDR1 is SEHNR, CDR2 FQNEAQ, per germline (reference sequence). The V gene lost 2 bases and the J gene lost 8 bases, with 18 bases spanning the gap. The CDR3 extends over 16 amino acids. CDR3 residues: CASSLPGQGSGEKLFF. Written as DNA, the CDR3 is TGTGCCAGCAGCTTACCCGGTCAGGGTAGTGGGGAAAAACTGTTTTTT.

The chain uses TRBV19 and TRBJ2-1; TRBD2 matches 10 bases. The length of the CDR3 is 19 residues. The ends lost 3 bases at V and 2 bases at J; junction bases unmatched: 13. Germline V lookup: CDR1 LNHDA, CDR2 SQIVND (reference sequence). This CDR3 is CASSIMGRSLAGAYNEQFF. The CDR3 DNA reads TGTGCCAGTAGTATTATGGGCCGTAGTCTAGCGGGGGCCTACAATGAGCAGTTCTTC.

This clone was seen only once. The gene calls are TRBV7-6 and TRBJ1-3; 8 bases line up with TRBD1. The trim removed 5 bases at V and 4 bases at J, leaving 7 bases unmatched. This CDR3 is built from 15 residues. CDR1 and CDR2 from the germline V gene are SGHVS and FNYEAQ. CDR3 residues: CASSQGQGAGNTIYF. As DNA, the CDR3 is TGTGCCAGCAGCCAAGGACAGGGCGCAGGAAACACCATATATTTT.

J is TRBJ2-7 and V is TRBV7-8, with a tentative D call TRBD2 (6 bases). Germline loops: CDR1 SGHVS, CDR2 FQNEAQ. Trimming shortened V by 3 bases and J by 3 bases, and 15 bases separated the two germline ends. This CDR3 region has 15 residues. CDR3 amino acids: CASSFKPGVYYEQYF. The CDR3 DNA is TGTGCCAGCAGCTTCAAGCCGGGAGTATACTACGAGCAGTACTTC.

The chain links TRBV19 to TRBJ1-3, with a weak D call TRBD1 (6 bases). V was trimmed by 5 bases and J by 0 bases, leaving 11 bases between them. CDR3 length equals 15 residues. Germline lookup yields CDR1 LNHDA and CDR2 SQIVND (reference sequence). CDR3 coding DNA: TGTGCCAGTAGTCGAGGGGGAACCTCTGGAAACACCATATATTTT. This encodes CASSRGGTSGNTIYF.

This clone was detected once. This rearrangement joins TRBV6-5 to TRBJ1-5; TRBD1 might be the D (5 bases). The germline CDR1 and CDR2 sequences are MNHEY and SVGAGI. The CDR3 sequence is 15 residues long. The V end was cut by 4 bases, the J end by 1 base, with 11 bases between. CDR3 residues: CASSLFRASNQPQHF. Written as DNA, the CDR3 is TGTGCCAGCAGTTTGTTCAGGGCCAGCAATCAGCCCCAGCATTTT.

This CDR3 is CASSLQLFMNTEAFF. In DNA, the CDR3 is TGTGCCAGTAGTTTACAGTTGTTCATGAACACTGAAGCTTTCTTT. The genes are TRBV19 and TRBJ1-1; unclear D gene. V gave up 5 bases and J gave up 0 bases, with 13 bases separating them. The CDR3 runs 15 residues. Per the germline V gene, CDR1 is LNHDA and CDR2 is SQIVND (reference sequence).

This sequence joins TRBV5-1 and TRBJ1-6; TRBD1 matches at 7 bases. V gave up 0 bases and J gave up 7 bases; unmatched junction bases: 4. Germline CDR1 SGHRS, CDR2 YFSETQ. CDR3 size: 15 residues. As DNA, the CDR3 is TGCGCCAGCAGCTTGGCGTCAGGGGGGAATTCACCCCTCCACTTT. Residues: CASSLASGGNSPLHF. The whole variable domain, remainder taken from reference TRBV5-1 and TRBJ1-6, is KAGVTQTPRYLIKTRGQQVTLSCSPISGHRSVSWYQQTPGQGLQFLFEYFSETQRNKGNFPGRFSGRQFSNSRSEMNVSTLELGDSALYLCASSLASGGNSPLHFGNGTRLTVT.

CDR3 sequence reads: CASSSGLGTEAFF. The CDR3 bases are TGTGCCAGCAGTTCGGGTCTGGGCACTGAAGCTTTCTTT. V usage is TRBV28 and J usage is TRBJ1-1; D is unclear. V was pared by 4 bases and J by 4 bases, with 10 bases between. Germline CDR1 is MDHEN and CDR2 is SYDVKM. The CDR3 extends over 13 amino acids.

The chain carries TRBV20-1 and TRBJ2-5, with D maybe TRBD2 (6 bases). V dropped 7 bases and J dropped 4 bases, with 10 bases sitting between them. There are 11 residues in the CDR3. Germline lookup yields CDR1 DFQATT and CDR2 SNEGSKA (reference sequence). CDR3 protein: CSGGVLETQYF. In nucleotides, the CDR3 is TGCAGTGGCGGGGTTCTAGAGACCCAGTACTTC.

The chain couples TRBV5-1 to TRBJ2-7, with a tentative D call TRBD1 (6 bases). The CDR3 sequence is 13 residues long. Germline V lookup: CDR1 SGHRS, CDR2 YFSETQ. Between the trimmed V and J ends, which lost 0 bases and 5 bases, there was a span of 9 bases. The CDR3: CASSLAAGDEQYF. The CDR3 DNA follows: TGCGCCAGCAGCTTGGCGGCAGGGGACGAGCAGTACTTC.

The rearrangement uses TRBV12-2 and TRBJ2-2; the DNA was not used to check the table's D call, TRBD2. TRBV12-2 is flagged as a pseudogene. There are 17 residues in the CDR3. DNA of the CDR3: TGTGCAAGTCGCTATGAAGCGGGGGGGCCATCGACCGGGGAGCTGTTTTTT. This codes for CASRYEAGGPSTGELFF.

V gene TRBV28 combines with J gene TRBJ2-7; tentative D call: TRBD2 (5 bases). The CDR3 totals 12 residues. In germline, CDR1 is MDHEN, CDR2 SYDVKM. V lost 6 bases to trimming and J lost 2 bases, with 8 bases between them. The CDR3 region is CASRRATYEQYF. The CDR3 DNA is TGTGCCAGCAGGAGGGCTACCTACGAGCAGTACTTC.

On this clone: Other DNA sequences in the same sample also yield this CDR3. This chain links TRBV18 with TRBJ2-5, with a weak D call TRBD1 (6 bases). The CDR3 covers 13 residues. V was trimmed by 5 bases and J by 2 bases, leaving 9 bases between them. Per the germline V gene, CDR1 is KGHSH and CDR2 is LQKENI. CDR3 loop: CASSKGQQETQYF. In DNA, the CDR3 is TGTGCCAGCTCAAAGGGACAACAAGAGACCCAGTACTTC.

The count of this clone is one. The gene calls are TRBV7-3 and TRBJ2-5, with D maybe TRBD2 (5 bases). V gave up 4 bases and J gave up 7 bases, with 13 bases separating them. The germline V gene has CDR1 SGHTA and CDR2 FQGTGA. The CDR3 is made up of 13 amino acids. CDR3 nucleotides: TGTGCCAGCAGCTCACGGGATAAAGGGACCCAGTACTTC. Translation gives CASSSRDKGTQYF.

A remark on this clone: One junction end does not reproduce the germline sequence, and a read error may be involved. This chain links TRBV7-3 with TRBJ1-3; TRBD1 might be the D (5 bases). Germline V gene lookup returns CDR1 SGHTA and CDR2 FQGTGA. The CDR3 spans 15 residues. The CDR3, as DNA: TGTTCCAGCAGCCAAGCAGGGTATGATGGAAACACCATATATTTT. It specifies CSSSQAGYDGNTIYF.

The chain recombines TRBV7-9 with TRBJ1-1; D may be TRBD1 (5 bases). This CDR3 has 13 residues. Germline CDR1 and CDR2: SEHNR and FQNEAQ (reference sequence). V lost 3 bases, J lost 7 bases, and 12 bases lay in between. Here the CDR3 reads CASSLGQQVEAFF. The CDR3 nucleotides are TGTGCCAGCAGCTTGGGGCAACAGGTTGAAGCTTTCTTT.

V usage is TRBV5-1 and J usage is TRBJ2-7; 8 bases agree with TRBD1. J was trimmed by 3 bases and V by 4 bases; bases with no gene match: 6. This CDR3 region has 14 residues. Germline CDR1 and CDR2: SGHRS and YFSETQ. CDR3 loop: CASSQGTGVYEQYF. The DNA for the CDR3 is TGCGCCAGCAGCCAAGGGACAGGAGTCTACGAGCAGTACTTC.

The J gene is TRBJ1-2, the V gene TRBV4-2; D is possibly TRBD1 (5 bases). The CDR3 runs to 17 residues. Germline-derived CDR1 and CDR2 are LGHNA and YNFKEQ. Trimming pared 1 base from V and 0 bases from J, leaving 15 bases between. For the CDR3, the DNA is TGTGCCAGCAGCCAAGTCGTGACAGCGGGGACTAACTATGGCTACACCTTC. It is translated as CASSQVVTAGTNYGYTF.

The V call is TRBV19, the J call TRBJ2-7, with 7 nucleotides matching TRBD1. V lost 6 bases to trimming and J lost 3 bases; unmatched junction nucleotides: 8. The CDR3 runs to 14 residues. Germline V gives CDR1 LNHDA, CDR2 SQIVND (reference sequence). The CDR3 DNA reads TGTGCCAGTAGCAACCAGGGGGTTAGCTACGAGCAGTACTTC. It yields the protein CASSNQGVSYEQYF.

This chain connects TRBV5-4 to TRBJ2-3; a possible D gene is TRBD2 (6 bases). Germline lookup yields CDR1 SGHNT and CDR2 YYREEE (reference sequence). Trimming shortened V by 2 bases and J by 0 bases, and 13 bases separated the two germline ends. The CDR3 has 16 residues. This chain's CDR3 is CASSFPGATSTDTQYF. DNA for the CDR3: TGTGCCAGCAGCTTCCCGGGAGCTACTAGCACAGATACGCAGTATTTT. Full variable domain (rest looked up from reference TRBV5-4 and TRBJ2-3): ETGVTQSPTHLIKTRGQQVTLRCSSQSGHNTVSWYQQALGQGPQFIFQYYREEENGRGNFPPRFSGLQFPNYSSELNVNALELDDSALYLCASSFPGATSTDTQYFGPGTRLTVL.

V is TRBV19 and J is TRBJ2-3, with TRBD2 matching 7 bases. Germline V CDR1 and CDR2: LNHDA, SQIVND (reference sequence). The CDR3 spans 13 residues. V gave up 4 bases and J gave up 6 bases; unmatched junction bases: 4. The CDR3 sequence is CASSTGGYDTQYF. DNA of the CDR3: TGTGCCAGTAGTACCGGGGGGTACGATACGCAGTATTTT.